The present T cell receptor (beta chain) was sequenced within a study of CD8 T cells in Susac syndrome. Germline CDR1 SGHRS, CDR2 YFSETQ. The CDR3 length is 16 residues. V lost 0 bases, J lost 2 bases, and 15 bases lay in between. Random hexamers were used to reverse transcribe the RNA input (about 0.5 to 1 ug). TCRdb re-called the immunoSEQ multiplex PCR reads through MiXCR, storing one row per CDR3 protein. This table holds 150,000 to 200,000 distinct CDR3 sequences, about 93% found once. V is TRBV5-1 and J is TRBJ2-7; D unresolved. The TCR was taken from a human donor in good health. Sequenced input: CD4+ T cells from PBMCs. CDR3 protein: CASSLAISPSTYEQYF. CDR3 coding DNA: TGCGCCAGCAGCTTGGCTATCAGCCCCTCCACCTACGAGCAGTACTTC.